Below are 7 T cell receptor beta chains sequenced from a single sample in a study of monozygotic twins with inflammatory bowel disease. TCRdb reprocessed the 5' RACE reads and stores each CDR3 protein as one record, lacking DNA. The ten most abundant clones cover 2.4% of a sample with some 150,000 distinct CDR3 sequences. The specimen sequenced was blood. These receptors all stem from a human donor with ulcerative colitis or Crohn's disease, or a healthy co-twin of an affected twin (not recorded which).

This chain uses TRBV5-1 with TRBJ2-7; the D call of TRBD2 rests on TCRdb alone, since no DNA is present to check it. The CDR3 loop spans 18 amino acids. Looked up from germline, CDR1 is SGHRS and CDR2 is YFSETQ. CDR3 protein: CASSLPTSGGSPMYEQYF.

This chain uses TRBV7-8 with TRBJ1-6. Germline V lookup: CDR1 SGHVS, CDR2 FQNEAQ. The CDR3 loop spans 17 amino acids. The chain's CDR3 is CASSLARVQGRDSPLHF. Full variable domain (rest looked up from reference TRBV7-8 and TRBJ1-6): GAGVSQSPRYKVAKRGQDVALRCDPISGHVSLFWYQQALGQGPEFLTYFQNEAQLDKSGLPSDRFFAERPEGSVSTLKIQRTQQEDSAVYLCASSLARVQGRDSPLHFGNGTRLTVT.

The V gene is TRBV20-1, the J gene TRBJ2-5; as DNA is missing, the TRBD2 call by TCRdb cannot be tested. The CDR3 covers 14 residues. CDR1 is DFQATT, CDR2 SNEGSKA, per germline (reference sequence). CDR3 sequence: CSARTSLGKETQYF.

The J gene is TRBJ2-1, the V gene TRBV20-1; TCRdb's D call of TRBD1 is untestable without DNA. The CDR3 sequence is 15 residues long. Germline lookup yields CDR1 DFQATT and CDR2 SNEGSKA (reference sequence). The CDR3 here is CSASTGTGGLDEQFF.

This chain joins TRBV12-3 or TRBV12-4 and TRBJ2-1; no DNA is available, so the TRBD1 call from TCRdb remains unchecked. The CDR3 sequence is 15 residues long. The CDR3 region is CASSSRGQGGNEQFF.

This chain uses TRBV7-2 with TRBJ2-3. CDR1 and CDR2 from the germline V gene are SGHTA and FQGNSA. The CDR3 extends over 12 amino acids. This chain's CDR3 is CASSLAADTQYF.

The genes are TRBV12-3 or TRBV12-4 and TRBJ1-4; checking the TCRdb D call of TRBD1 is not possible without DNA. The CDR3 has 14 amino acids. This CDR3 is CVSSFPGADEKLFF.